The source of this TCR beta chain is a study of cytomegalovirus exposure and HLA in healthy donors (dated by TCRdb to about 2017). For context, the study as a whole: An earlier analysis of about 530 of the donors reported 250 to 300 Gb of sequence data and 117 million unique TCR beta sequences obtained from about 200 million T cells. In addition to the first cohort of 500 to 850 subjects, a separate validation cohort of 120 different subjects was used. The study aimed to test whether signatures of past pathogen exposure could be identified by cataloging public T cell receptors. All discovery cohort repertoires had been generated using a single sequencing platform. In the later analysis, no new phenotypic data were used to find candidate immune exposures; instead, reliance was placed on TCR beta sequences and their occurrence across donors. Donor age, sex, ethnicity and CMV serostatus were collected together with the repertoire data. A later analysis re-examined previously published TCR beta repertoires from 610 or so donors and added high-resolution HLA genotyping to investigate patterns of TCR occurrence. Of the approximately 400 genotyped donors, about 84% fell in the genetic ancestry cluster associated with self-reported Caucasian donors. To predict cytomegalovirus infection status, the study brought together high-throughput TCR immunosequencing, statistical association of individual TCRs with disease status, and machine learning. In an earlier analysis of more than 550 of the donors, high-throughput TCR beta sequencing was used to judge whether each TCR beta V gene segment behaved as functional or pseudogenic. The study used immunosequencing to profile the T cell repertoires of about 670 subjects and linked those repertoires to cytomegalovirus serostatus. Among some 410 genotyped donors of the cohort, an average of roughly 240,000 unique TCR beta nucleotide sequences were sequenced per donor, about a sixth of them non-productive. The number of donors typed differed by locus, with roughly 620-640 for A, B, C, DRB1 and DQB1, roughly 520 for DQA1, 606 for DPA1, and under 490 for DPB1. HLA typing covered class I and class II loci at four-digit resolution. Genome-wide SNP genotypes for about 65% of the roughly 700 donors were used in a later genetic analysis, which treated that subset as a discovery cohort. Roughly five DR-DQ haplotypes were handled as single units for association and clustering because linkage in the cohort was strong. An early release that covered roughly 600 HLA-typed donors contained approximately 300 gigabases of sequencing data and 85 million to 100 million unique TCR sequences.

A note on this clone: There is no known antigen for this receptor. Base qualities are not at hand, and no much larger clone is one base apart.

The CDR3, from cysteine to phenylalanine, totals 16 residues. Only CDR3 DNA remains: 48 bases, in frame from the first base. CDR1 and CDR2, per the germline V gene, are SGDLS and YYNGEE. Trimming leaves V shorter by 4 bases and J shorter by 5 bases, with the junction holding 12 bases beyond the gene matches. Study-wide findings and limitations: Several of the top co-occurrence clusters appeared to be linked to parvovirus B19, influenza, CMV and Epstein-Barr virus, according to a later analysis. A later analysis found that most CMV-associated TCR beta chains appeared HLA-restricted, with HLA associations seemingly driven largely by CMV exposure. A later analysis found that TCR association rates varied across HLA loci, with DRB1 alleles showing the most associated TCRs and HLA-C alleles the fewest. Specific HLA alleles were associated with 15,000 to 20,000 TCR beta sequences at a false discovery rate of 0.05 in a later analysis. A total of 150 or so TCR beta chains were listed by the study as associated with cytomegalovirus. Because HLA typing was missing for some donors at each locus, association tests included only the typed subset. A group of highly shared sequence variants was considered likely to be a technical artifact of the sequencing pipeline. A further reported finding was that TCR beta sequences accurately predicted the HLA-A and HLA-B alleles for most subjects in the first cohort. Assigning TCR associations to individual alleles was difficult when HLA alleles, especially DR and DQ, strongly co-occurred. V-gene and J-gene trimming of TCR beta chains was associated with a missense DCLRE1C variant in a later genetic analysis, and the association was replicated in an independent cohort. Immune exposure information for the cohort was limited to CMV serostatus. In both the original and validation cohorts, the classifier was reported to diagnose cytomegalovirus status with high specificity and sensitivity. Compared with the roughly 700-donor mean, donors in an Asian-associated ancestry cluster had fewer N-insertions in productive TCRs, according to a later genetic analysis. Some IMGT-functional V segments, including TRBV6-2 and TRBV6-3, could not be distinguished by the 87-base-pair reads and were therefore excluded. Across donors, most TCR sequences were observed very rarely, whereas some public TCRs were present in many individuals. Because counts were too low, 15 to 20 rarely observed V segments, including chromosome 9 orphons, were left out of the earlier analysis of some 600 of the donors. Only TCR beta chains were sequenced in this cohort, and the absence of alpha or paired-chain data limited detectable features. The authors suggested that the approach could potentially be generalized to other disease states and immunological phenotypes. Correlated functional status among segregating V segments might reflect linkage disequilibrium, but an unknown experimental factor could not be ruled out. Broadly in line with IMGT annotations, most TCR beta V segments showed up in productive rearrangements about 87% or about 30% of the time in an earlier analysis of several hundred of the donors. In vitro tests confirmed that a few of the cytomegalovirus-associated TCR beta chains recognize cytomegalovirus antigens. In a later analysis, HLA-associated TCR beta chains were found to be more clonally expanded and to have lower generation probabilities than equally common non-associated chains. Sequencing depth was assumed to be roughly uniform across donors in the presence/absence analyses, though that assumption may not hold.

The protocol used for the library was the immunoSEQ multiplex PCR assay. For the multiplex PCR, a mixture combining 60 forward primers for TCR Vbeta segments and 13 reverse primers for TCR Jbeta segments was used. The CDR3 region of rearranged TCR beta genes was amplified from genomic DNA with a multiplex PCR assay. The amplified TCR beta libraries were sequenced on the Illumina HiSeq System as 87-base-pair reads. The authors' analysis ran thus. A later analysis tallied around 82 million unique TCR beta chains across the 666 repertoires, and about 12 million of those chains were shared by two or more donors. Raw reads were error-corrected and collapsed into unique sequences by a nearest-neighbor algorithm in which closely related sequences were merged to remove PCR and sequencing errors. V, D and J gene segments were assigned by aligning CDR3 sequences to IMGT reference sequences. Each retained sequence needed at least a six-nucleotide match to both a V gene segment and a J gene segment. Rearrangements were called productive when the CDR3 lacked stop codons and stayed in frame with V and J; all others were non-productive. CDR3 was defined according to IMGT convention as the region running from the second conserved V-encoded cysteine to the conserved J-encoded phenylalanine. Sequences without an unambiguous match to a single V gene segment were excluded from the earlier analysis of about 600 of the donors. An earlier analysis of 587 of the donors called V segments functional above 56.7% productive rearrangements and segregating when the between-donor standard deviation exceeded 5%. A statistical classification framework was built for diagnosing cytomegalovirus status from the catalog of TCR beta chain sequences. In a later analysis, V and J genes were assigned by comparing TCR nucleotide sequences against IMGT/GENE-DB human TR gene sequences. In a later analysis, CDR3 sequences and most-parsimonious VDJ recombination scenarios were assigned using the TCRdist pipeline. In a later analysis, each TCR beta chain was defined by its CDR3 amino acid sequence together with its V-gene family, and reads lacking a unique V-gene family were excluded. In a later analysis, 500 to 650 highly shared, low-generation-probability nucleotide sequences were removed to address suspected cross-contamination and a sequencing artifact. A later analysis calculated a clonal expansion index for each public chain from normalized within-repertoire ranks of inferred template counts. In a later analysis, generation probabilities were computed with a VDJ recombination model fitted to out-of-frame rearrangements, and the resulting probabilities were checked against IGoR. A later analysis scored TCR-TCR, TCR-HLA and TCR-CMV co-occurrence with hypergeometric tests, applying a repertoire-size bias correction to TCR pairs. In a later analysis, false discovery rates were estimated by permuting HLA or CMV assignments 20 times. In a later analysis, co-occurring TCRs were grouped using DBSCAN, with TCRdist sequence similarity added in when clustering inside HLA-allele-positive subsets. Co-occurrence clustering excluded repertoires with fewer than 30,000 or more than 120,000 public chains, plus five with anomalous nucleotide sharing. TCRdb re-hosts the immuneACCESS table, in-frame sequences only. Its copies lack some clones; in the studies checked, an unresolved V gene accounts for under half of them, and the cause for the rest is not known. The V and J calls and clone size come from that table; D and trimming were worked out from the DNA. Within this sample are about 120,000 clones, with 65% of them counted one time only. The ten largest clones capture roughly 8.6% of the sample.

In total, roughly 670 healthy bone marrow donors made up the cohort. At the time of sampling, every cohort member was nominally healthy, though immune exposures that went unrecorded were likely present. The donor tested CMV seropositive, placing the donor among the 289 seropositive members of the cohort. Each donor provided a peripheral blood sample, and peripheral blood mononuclear cells were used for TCR beta sequencing. Genomic DNA extraction from the blood cell samples was performed with the Qiagen DNeasy Blood Extraction Kit. Material for sequencing was PBMCs. In this chain, TRBV9 is recombined with TRBJ2-1, with 7 bases in between that match TRBD2. The TCR comes from a woman between 40 and 50 years old in good health and CMV-seropositive. The nucleotide sequence reads as follows: TGTGCCAGCAGCTTCTCCCCCACGGGAGGACACAATGAGCAGTTCTTC. It specifies CASSFSPTGGHNEQFF.